These 2 T cell receptor beta chains originate from one sample sequenced in a study of T-cell reconstitution after alpha-beta-depleted transplantation in children. TCRbeta library preparation incorporated unique molecular identifiers. TCRdb re-derived calls from the PCR reads in MiXCR, one entry per CDR3 protein. The table records a few hundred thousand distinct CDR3 sequences, 10% to 15% of them present only once. This sample comprised PBMCs, mostly from graft donor cells, obtained 360 days after TCRalphabeta/CD19-depleted stem cell transplant. These receptors originate from a male patient under 18 who had a stem cell transplant for acute myeloid leukemia, so the T cells may come from the graft donor.

This clonotype has ten or more counts. The chain carries TRBV4-1 and TRBJ2-1; D is perhaps TRBD1 (6 bases). The CDR3 has 19 residues. V was pared by 1 base and J by 4 bases, with 23 bases between. CDR1 and CDR2 (germline): MGHRA, YSYEKL. This CDR3 reads CASSQGFVRQGILYNEQFF. The CDR3 DNA reads as TGCGCCAGCAGCCAAGGGTTTGTAAGGCAGGGGATTCTTTACAATGAGCAGTTCTTC.

This clonotype was counted ten times or more. The chain recombines TRBV6-5 with TRBJ2-7; D is possibly TRBD1 (6 bases). The CDR3 has 12 residues. V gave up 5 bases and J gave up 11 bases, with 16 bases separating them. From germline, CDR1 is MNHEY and CDR2 SVGAGI. The CDR3 DNA sequence: TGTGCCAGCAGTCTAGGGGGACCTGACAAGTACTTC. Translating gives CASSLGGPDKYF.